The clone carrying this T cell receptor beta chain was observed once. Germline V lookup: CDR1 SGHRS, CDR2 YFSETQ. V was clipped by 3 bases and J by 3 bases; unmatched bases: 8. The CDR3 has 16 residues. Produced via immunoSEQ multiplex PCR; TCRdb's table is partial and in-frame only. Here the sample spans under 85,000 clones, roughly 87% being singletons. The source of the sample is a study of blood T cell repertoires in COVID-19. Study context: The study drew acute and convalescent COVID-19 samples from the United States, Italy and Spain. T cells, B-cell-depleted T cells, or PBMCs provided the cDNA or gDNA that served as material.

The sequence was collected from an elderly man with acute or convalescent COVID-19. Specimen: peripheral blood. This sequence joins TRBV5-1 and TRBJ1-3, with TRBD1 matching over 8 bases. DNA of the CDR3: TGCGCCAGCAGCTCGGGGGACAGGAGCTTTGGAAACACCATATATTTT. It yields the protein CASSSGDRSFGNTIYF.